This T cell receptor (beta chain) is drawn from a study of T cells after posttransplantation cyclophosphamide. Study observations and caveats: TRB clonality was highly associated with recipient CMV seropositivity and reactivation. Later post-transplant blood repertoires were often dominated by donor CD8+ memory clones. Skin or GI-infiltrating T cells shared few TRB sequences with blood.

Turning to this clone: What it binds is not known.

The CDR3 loop spans 16 amino acids. Germline assignment: CDR1 LNHDA and CDR2 SQIVND (reference sequence). The V end was cut by 5 bases, the J end by 0 bases, with 11 bases between. Cyclophosphamide on days +3 and +4 followed busulfan-fludarabine conditioning and a marrow graft. Only in-frame clones appear in the TCRdb table, and some are missing; sequencing was by immunoSEQ multiplex PCR. In the table there are several thousand clones, 85% to 90% of which are singletons. The sample here was CD4+ T cells sorted from blood, taken roughly 1,400 days after allogeneic stem cell transplant with posttransplant cyclophosphamide. This TCR was sampled from a female patient aged 45 to 65 who received an allogeneic stem cell transplant from a related donor, was CMV-positive, and had no GVHD. Some T cells here may be from the graft donor. The chain employs TRBV19 and TRBJ2-6, with no clear D. CDR3 region: CASSGRFSSGANVLTF. CDR3 nucleotides: TGTGCCAGTAGTGGCAGGTTTAGCTCTGGGGCCAACGTCCTGACTTTC.